The 15 T cell receptor beta chains below come from one sample, sequenced in a study of T-cell reconstitution after alpha-beta-depleted transplantation in children. Unique molecular identifiers were used to barcode this TCRbeta library. Each CDR3 protein is one row after TCRdb ran MiXCR on the PCR reads. Altogether more than 500,000 distinct CDR3 sequences are present, around 10% being singletons, with the ten largest covering approximately 15%. The specimen was PBMCs, mostly from graft donor cells, collected 180 days after TCRalphabeta/CD19-depleted stem cell transplant. All receptors derive from a female patient between 2 and 15 years old who had a stem cell transplant for aplastic anemia, so the T cells may come from the graft donor.

The chain employs TRBV5-1 and TRBJ2-6, with D unresolved. V was cut by 0 bases and J by 0 bases, with 10 bases left in between. CDR1 and CDR2 from the germline V gene are SGHRS and YFSETQ. The CDR3 is made up of 17 amino acids. The CDR3 nucleotides read TGCGCCAGCAGCTTGGAGGCCAGCTACTCTGGGGCCAACGTCCTGACTTTC. It encodes CASSLEASYSGANVLTF.

The chain combines TRBV4-2 with TRBJ1-6; 9 bases are a match to TRBD1. Trimming at V came to 0 bases and at J to 6 bases, leaving 3 bases not matched to a gene. The germline CDR1 and CDR2 sequences are LGHNA and YNFKEQ. The CDR3 is made up of 16 amino acids. The CDR3 region has the DNA TGTGCCAGCAGCCAAGACGACAGGGGGATTAATTCACCCCTCCACTTT. This gives the protein CASSQDDRGINSPLHF.

The rearrangement uses TRBV7-8 and TRBJ2-3, with 14 bases aligning to TRBD2. The CDR3 covers 17 residues. V gave up 2 bases and J gave up 5 bases; unmatched junction bases: 6. Germline V gene sequence: CDR1 SGHVS, CDR2 FQNEAQ. The CDR3 coding sequence is TGTGCCAGCAGCTTATGGGGTGGGACTAGCGGGAGAGATACGCAGTATTTT. Translating it yields CASSLWGGTSGRDTQYF. The entire variable domain, with the rest obtained from reference TRBV7-8 and TRBJ2-3, is as follows: GAGVSQSPRYKVAKRGQDVALRCDPISGHVSLFWYQQALGQGPEFLTYFQNEAQLDKSGLPSDRFFAERPEGSVSTLKIQRTQQEDSAVYLCASSLWGGTSGRDTQYFGPGTRLTVL.

The rearrangement joins TRBV28 to TRBJ2-1; tentatively, D is TRBD1 (6 bases). CDR1 and CDR2 from the germline V gene are MDHEN and SYDVKM. Trimming removed 4 bases at V and 2 bases at J, with 15 bases between. The CDR3 is 16 amino acids. CDR3 loop: CASSSRPGHTYNEQFF. The CDR3 DNA reads as TGTGCCAGCAGTTCCCGACCGGGACACACCTACAATGAGCAGTTCTTC.

This clonotype was counted between two and nine times. This rearrangement joins TRBV6-2 or TRBV6-3 to TRBJ2-4, with a tentative D call TRBD2 (6 bases). The CDR3 covers 20 residues. V lost 2 bases, J lost 0 bases, and 23 bases lay in between. The germline CDR1 and CDR2 sequences are MNHEY and SVGEGT. The CDR3 sequence: CASSYDRRDWGVLAKNIQYF. The CDR3 DNA reads TGTGCCAGCAGTTACGATCGGCGGGACTGGGGCGTATTAGCCAAAAACATTCAGTACTTC.

This clonotype has a handful of counts. The chain uses TRBV4-2 and TRBJ2-7; 7 bases fit TRBD2. The germline CDR1 and CDR2 sequences are LGHNA and YNFKEQ. Trimming cost V 4 bases and J 1 base; bases outside gene matches: 7. The CDR3 sequence is 15 residues long. CDR3 residues: CASSPGASGSYEQYF. The CDR3 DNA reads as TGTGCCAGCAGCCCCGGGGCTAGCGGTTCCTACGAGCAGTACTTC.

Many counts were recorded for this clonotype. This sequence joins TRBV5-1 and TRBJ2-2, with 8 nucleotides matching TRBD2. J lost 7 bases, V lost 5 bases, and 10 bases had no gene match. The germline V gene encodes CDR1 SGHRS and CDR2 YFSETQ. The CDR3 is 15 amino acids. CDR3 sequence reads: CASSRSGSRGGELFF. CDR3 nucleotide sequence: TGCGCCAGCAGTAGGAGCGGGAGCCGCGGCGGGGAGCTGTTTTTT. The full variable domain, in which reference TRBV5-1 and TRBJ2-2 provide the parts outside the CDR3, is KAGVTQTPRYLIKTRGQQVTLSCSPISGHRSVSWYQQTPGQGLQFLFEYFSETQRNKGNFPGRFSGRQFSNSRSEMNVSTLELGDSALYLCASSRSGSRGGELFFGEGSRLTVL.

Many counts were recorded for this clonotype. The chain recombines TRBV9 with TRBJ2-7; D not resolved. The CDR3 extends over 14 amino acids. V was shortened by 4 bases and J by 5 bases, with 16 bases between the two germline ends. Germline CDR1 is SGDLS and CDR2 is YYNGEE. CDR3 region: CASSPEPRVHEQYF. As DNA, the CDR3 is TGTGCCAGCAGCCCGGAACCTCGGGTCCACGAGCAGTACTTC.

This clonotype has just one count. The chain has TRBV10-1 and TRBJ2-1, with 8 bases that match TRBD1. V trimming: 5 bases; J trimming: 0 bases; junction bases outside the gene matches: 3. CDR1 is WNHNN, CDR2 SYGVQD, per germline (reference sequence). The CDR3 sequence is 15 residues long. The CDR3 DNA follows: TGCGCCAGCAGTACAGGGGGGTACTCCTACAATGAGCAGTTCTTC. Its protein product is CASSTGGYSYNEQFF.

This chain connects TRBV24-1 to TRBJ2-5, with 11 positions matching TRBD1. CDR1 KGHDR and CDR2 SFDVKD come from the germline V gene. This CDR3 comprises 15 residues. With 2 bases clipped from V and 3 bases from J, the junction kept 1 base outside the gene matches. The CDR3, as DNA: TGTGCCACCAGTGATTGGACAGGGGGCGAAGAGACCCAGTACTTC. Translated: CATSDWTGGEETQYF.

This clonotype was observed many times. The chain links TRBV12-3 or TRBV12-4 to TRBJ2-1; a possible D gene is TRBD2 (6 bases). This CDR3 has 14 residues. Deletions cut 7 bases from V and 8 bases from J, with 18 bases between. This CDR3 is CASIGGTGGDEQFF. The CDR3 region has the DNA TGTGCCAGCATAGGCGGGACTGGTGGAGATGAGCAGTTCTTC.

The J gene is TRBJ2-3, the V gene TRBV25-1, with D perhaps TRBD2 (5 bases). V was trimmed by 1 base and J by 0 bases, leaving 11 bases between them. Germline loops: CDR1 MGHDK, CDR2 SYGVNS. The CDR3 loop spans 16 amino acids. The CDR3 DNA reads TGTGCCAGCAGTGAATGGAGCGGAGATAGCACAGATACGCAGTATTTT. Amino acid sequence: CASSEWSGDSTDTQYF.

This chain joins TRBV12-3 or TRBV12-4 and TRBJ2-7; the match to TRBD2 covers 15 bases. J was trimmed by 1 base and V by 3 bases; bases with no gene match: 4. The CDR3 length is 17 residues. The DNA of the CDR3 is TGTGCCAGCAGTTTGGGACTAGCGGGGGGAATGTCCTACGAGCAGTACTTC. It specifies CASSLGLAGGMSYEQYF.

This clonotype was observed a handful of times. The V call is TRBV12-3 or TRBV12-4, the J call TRBJ2-3; 11 bases are shared with TRBD2. The CDR3 has 18 residues. V shed 8 bases, J shed 1 base, and the junction held 14 bases outside the gene matches. Written as DNA, the CDR3 is TGTGCCAGCCAGGCCGGGACTAGCGGCTTCCCCCGCACAGATACGCAGTATTTT. Translating it yields CASQAGTSGFPRTDTQYF.

This clonotype was recorded a few times. The chain carries TRBV3-1 and TRBJ2-4, with D unclear. The germline gives CDR1 LGHDT, CDR2 YNNKEL (reference sequence). Deletions cut 2 bases from V and 0 bases from J, with 5 bases between. CDR3 length: 14 residues. CDR3 bases: TGTGCCAGCAGCCAACGACTAGCCAAAAACATTCAGTACTTC. Protein product: CASSQRLAKNIQYF.